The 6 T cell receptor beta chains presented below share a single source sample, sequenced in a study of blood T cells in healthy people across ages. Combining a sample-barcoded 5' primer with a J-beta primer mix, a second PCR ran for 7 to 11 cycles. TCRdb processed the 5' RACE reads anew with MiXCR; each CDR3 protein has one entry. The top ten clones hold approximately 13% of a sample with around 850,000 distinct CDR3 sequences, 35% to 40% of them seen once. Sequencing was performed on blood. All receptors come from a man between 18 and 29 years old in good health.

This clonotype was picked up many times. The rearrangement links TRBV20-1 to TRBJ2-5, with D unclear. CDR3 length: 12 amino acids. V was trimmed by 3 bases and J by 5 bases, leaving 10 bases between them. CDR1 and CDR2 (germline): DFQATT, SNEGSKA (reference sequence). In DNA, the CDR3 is TGCAGTGCTAGTCCAATTCGGGAGACCCAGTACTTC. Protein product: CSASPIRETQYF.

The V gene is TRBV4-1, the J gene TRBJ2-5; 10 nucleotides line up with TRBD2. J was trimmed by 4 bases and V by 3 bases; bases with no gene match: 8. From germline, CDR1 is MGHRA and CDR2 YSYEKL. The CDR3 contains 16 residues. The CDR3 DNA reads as TGCGCCAGCAGCCAGCCGGGACTAGCGAGACGAGAGACCCAGTACTTC. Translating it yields CASSQPGLARRETQYF.

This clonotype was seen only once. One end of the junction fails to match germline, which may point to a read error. CDR3 DNA sequence: TGTGTCAGCAGCTCACCCTCTACGGGGTACACTGAAGCTTTCTTT. It codes for CVSSSPSTGYTEAFF. V usage is TRBV9 and J usage is TRBJ1-1; no clear D. CDR1 and CDR2 (germline): SGDLS, YYNGEE. CDR3 length equals 15 residues.

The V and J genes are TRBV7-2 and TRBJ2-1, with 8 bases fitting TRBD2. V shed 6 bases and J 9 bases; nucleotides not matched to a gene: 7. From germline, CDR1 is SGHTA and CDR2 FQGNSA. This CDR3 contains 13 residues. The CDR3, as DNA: TGTGCCAGCAGTACGGGGGGGCAGGGTGAGCAGTTCTTC. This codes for CASSTGGQGEQFF. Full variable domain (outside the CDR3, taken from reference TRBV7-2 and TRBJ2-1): GAGVSQSPSNKVTEKGKDVELRCDPISGHTALYWYRQSLGQGLEFLIYFQGNSAPDKSGLPSDRFSAERTGGSVSTLTIQRTQQEDSAVYLCASSTGGQGEQFFGPGTRLTVL.

This chain's CDR3 is CASMGEGAGNQPQHF. The CDR3 DNA sequence: TGTGCCAGCATGGGGGAGGGGGCTGGCAATCAGCCCCAGCATTTT. The chain carries TRBV2 and TRBJ1-5; 7 nucleotides agree with TRBD1. The CDR3 has 15 residues. The germline gives CDR1 SNHLY, CDR2 FYNNEI. The ends lost 7 bases at V and 2 bases at J; junction bases unmatched: 8. Full variable domain (rest looked up from reference TRBV2 and TRBJ1-5): EPEVTQTPSHQVTQMGQEVILRCVPISNHLYFYWYRQILGQKVEFLVSFYNNEISEKSEIFDDQFSVERPDGSNFTLKIRSTKLEDSAMYFCASMGEGAGNQPQHFGDGTRLSIL.

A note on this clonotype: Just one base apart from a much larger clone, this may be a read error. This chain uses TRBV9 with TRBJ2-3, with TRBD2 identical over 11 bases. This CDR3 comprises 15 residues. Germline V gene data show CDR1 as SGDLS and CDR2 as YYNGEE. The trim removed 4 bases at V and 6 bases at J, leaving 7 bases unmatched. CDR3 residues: CASSYSGGAPDTQYF. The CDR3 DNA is TGTGCCAGCAGCTATAGCGGGGGGGCCCCGGATACGCAGTATTTT.